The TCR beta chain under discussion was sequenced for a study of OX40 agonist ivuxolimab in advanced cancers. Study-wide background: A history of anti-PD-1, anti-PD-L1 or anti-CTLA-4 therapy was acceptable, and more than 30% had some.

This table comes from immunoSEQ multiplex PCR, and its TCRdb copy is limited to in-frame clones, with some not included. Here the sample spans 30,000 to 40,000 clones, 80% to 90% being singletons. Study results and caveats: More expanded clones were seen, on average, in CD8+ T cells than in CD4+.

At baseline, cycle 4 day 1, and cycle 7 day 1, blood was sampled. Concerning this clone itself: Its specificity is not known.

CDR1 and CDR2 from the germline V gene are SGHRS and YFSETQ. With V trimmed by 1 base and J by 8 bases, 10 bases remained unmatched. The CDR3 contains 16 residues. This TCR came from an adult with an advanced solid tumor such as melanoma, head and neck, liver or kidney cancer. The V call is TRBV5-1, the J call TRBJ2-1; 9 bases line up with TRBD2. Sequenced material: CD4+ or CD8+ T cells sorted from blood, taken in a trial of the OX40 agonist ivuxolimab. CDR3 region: CASSLQASGVWDEQFF. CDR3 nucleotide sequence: TGCGCCAGCAGCTTGCAAGCTAGCGGGGTTTGGGATGAGCAGTTCTTC.